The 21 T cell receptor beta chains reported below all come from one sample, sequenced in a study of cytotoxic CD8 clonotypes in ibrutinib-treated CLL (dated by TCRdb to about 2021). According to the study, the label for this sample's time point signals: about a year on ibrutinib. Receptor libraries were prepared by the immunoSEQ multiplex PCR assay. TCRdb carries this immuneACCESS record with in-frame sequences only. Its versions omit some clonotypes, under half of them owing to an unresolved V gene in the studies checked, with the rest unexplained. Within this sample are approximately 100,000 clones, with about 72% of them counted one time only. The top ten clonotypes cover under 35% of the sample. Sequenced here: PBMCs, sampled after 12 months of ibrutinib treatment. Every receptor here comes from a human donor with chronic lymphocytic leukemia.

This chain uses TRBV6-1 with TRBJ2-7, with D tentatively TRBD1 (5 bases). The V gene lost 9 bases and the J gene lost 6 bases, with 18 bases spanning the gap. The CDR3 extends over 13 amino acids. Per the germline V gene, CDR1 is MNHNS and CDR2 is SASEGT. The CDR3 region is CASSGNDRGEQYF. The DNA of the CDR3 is TGTGCCAGTTCAGGAAACGACAGAGGCGAGCAGTACTTC.

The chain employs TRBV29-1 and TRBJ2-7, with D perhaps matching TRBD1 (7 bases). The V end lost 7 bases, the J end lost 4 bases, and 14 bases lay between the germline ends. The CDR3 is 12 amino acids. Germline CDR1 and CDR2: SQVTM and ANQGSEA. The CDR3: CSAGDRLYEQYF. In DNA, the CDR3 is TGCAGCGCGGGGGACAGACTGTACGAGCAGTACTTC.

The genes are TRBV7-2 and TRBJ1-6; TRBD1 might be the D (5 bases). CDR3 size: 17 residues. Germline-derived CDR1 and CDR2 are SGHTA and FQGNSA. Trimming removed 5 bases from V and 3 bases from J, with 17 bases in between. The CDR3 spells CASSPRVGVFYNSPLHF. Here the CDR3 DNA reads TGTGCCAGCAGCCCAAGGGTAGGGGTTTTCTATAATTCACCCCTCCACTTT.

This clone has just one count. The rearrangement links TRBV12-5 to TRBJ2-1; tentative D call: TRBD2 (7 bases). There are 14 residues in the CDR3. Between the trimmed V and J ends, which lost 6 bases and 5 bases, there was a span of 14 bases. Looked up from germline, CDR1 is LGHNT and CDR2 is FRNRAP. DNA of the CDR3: TGTGCTAGTGGCGCGGGGGCCACAGACAATGAGCAGTTCTTC. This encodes CASGAGATDNEQFF.

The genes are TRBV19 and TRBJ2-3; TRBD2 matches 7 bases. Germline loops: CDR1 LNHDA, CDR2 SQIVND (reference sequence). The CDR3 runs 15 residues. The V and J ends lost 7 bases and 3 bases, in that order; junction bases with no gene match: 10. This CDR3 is CASNPKRGGTDTQYF. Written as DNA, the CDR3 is TGTGCCAGTAATCCGAAGCGGGGCGGGACAGATACGCAGTATTTT.

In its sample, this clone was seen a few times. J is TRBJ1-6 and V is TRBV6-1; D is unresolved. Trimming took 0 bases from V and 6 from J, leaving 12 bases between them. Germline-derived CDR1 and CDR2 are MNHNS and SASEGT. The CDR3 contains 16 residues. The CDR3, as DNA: TGTGCCAGCAGTGAAGCGTTCGTAGTGGGTAATTCACCCCTCCACTTT. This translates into CASSEAFVVGNSPLHF.

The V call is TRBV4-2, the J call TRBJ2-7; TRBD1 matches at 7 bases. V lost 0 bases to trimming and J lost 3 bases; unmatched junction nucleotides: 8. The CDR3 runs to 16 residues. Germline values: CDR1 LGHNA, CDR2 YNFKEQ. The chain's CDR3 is CASSQDRGQGVYEQYF. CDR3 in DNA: TGTGCCAGCAGCCAAGATCGAGGCCAGGGGGTCTACGAGCAGTACTTC.

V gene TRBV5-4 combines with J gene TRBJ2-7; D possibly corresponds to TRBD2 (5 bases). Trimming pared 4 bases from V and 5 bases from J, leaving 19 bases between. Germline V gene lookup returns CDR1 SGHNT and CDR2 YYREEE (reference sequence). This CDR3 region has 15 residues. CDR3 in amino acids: CASSPPTEGIHEQYF. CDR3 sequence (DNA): TGTGCCAGCAGCCCGCCCACCGAGGGCATCCACGAGCAGTACTTC.

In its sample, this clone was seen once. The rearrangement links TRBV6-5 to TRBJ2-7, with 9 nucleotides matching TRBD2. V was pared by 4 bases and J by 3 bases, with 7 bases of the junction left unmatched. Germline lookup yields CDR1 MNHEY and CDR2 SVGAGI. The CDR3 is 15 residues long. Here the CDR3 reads CASSLAGERGYEQYF. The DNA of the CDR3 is TGTGCCAGCAGTTTAGCGGGGGAACGGGGCTACGAGCAGTACTTC.

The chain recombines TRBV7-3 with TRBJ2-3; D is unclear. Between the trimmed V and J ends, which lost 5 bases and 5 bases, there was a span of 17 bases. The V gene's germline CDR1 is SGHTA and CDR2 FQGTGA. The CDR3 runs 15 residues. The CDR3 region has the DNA TGTGCCAGCAGCCAATCAGGTGAGGACCAAGATACGCAGTATTTT. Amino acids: CASSQSGEDQDTQYF. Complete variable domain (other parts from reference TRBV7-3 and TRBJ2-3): GAGVSQTPSNKVTEKGKYVELRCDPISGHTALYWYRQSLGQGPEFLIYFQGTGAADDSGLPNDRFFAVRPEGSVSTLKIQRTERGDSAVYLCASSQSGEDQDTQYFGPGTRLTVL.

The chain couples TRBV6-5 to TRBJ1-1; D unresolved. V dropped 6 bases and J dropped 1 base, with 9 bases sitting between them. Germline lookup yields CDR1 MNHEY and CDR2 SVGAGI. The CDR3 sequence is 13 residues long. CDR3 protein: CASRRDWNTEAFF. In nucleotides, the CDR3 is TGTGCCAGCAGACGAGATTGGAACACTGAAGCTTTCTTT.

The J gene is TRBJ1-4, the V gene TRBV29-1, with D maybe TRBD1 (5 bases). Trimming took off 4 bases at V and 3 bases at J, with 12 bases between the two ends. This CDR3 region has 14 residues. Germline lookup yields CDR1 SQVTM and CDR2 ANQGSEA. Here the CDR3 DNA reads TGCAGCGTTGGCAGGGTGGGTGCTAATGAAAAACTGTTTTTT. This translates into CSVGRVGANEKLFF. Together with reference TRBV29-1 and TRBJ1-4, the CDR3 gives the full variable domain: SAVISQKPSRDICQRGTSLTIQCQVDSQVTMMFWYRQQPGQSLTLIATANQGSEATYESGFVIDKFPISRPNLTFSTLTVSNMSPEDSSIYLCSVGRVGANEKLFFGSGTQLSVL.

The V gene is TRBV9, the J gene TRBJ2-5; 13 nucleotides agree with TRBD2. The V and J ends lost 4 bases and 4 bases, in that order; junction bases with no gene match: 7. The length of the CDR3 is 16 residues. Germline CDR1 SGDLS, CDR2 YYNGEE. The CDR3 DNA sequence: TGTGCCAGCAGCCCCGGGACTAGCGGGGTGCGAGAGACCCAGTACTTC. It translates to CASSPGTSGVRETQYF.

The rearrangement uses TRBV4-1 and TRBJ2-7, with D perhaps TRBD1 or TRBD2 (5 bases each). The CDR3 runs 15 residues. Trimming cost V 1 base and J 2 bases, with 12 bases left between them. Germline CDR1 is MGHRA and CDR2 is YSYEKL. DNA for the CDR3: TGCGCCAGCAGCCAAGCTGGGACGGGGACCTACGAGCAGTACTTC. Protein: CASSQAGTGTYEQYF.

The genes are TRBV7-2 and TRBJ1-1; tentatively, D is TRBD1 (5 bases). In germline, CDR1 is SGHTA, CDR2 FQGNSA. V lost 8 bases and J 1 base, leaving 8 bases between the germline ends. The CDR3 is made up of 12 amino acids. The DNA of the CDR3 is TGTGCCAGCGGGACGGGGAACACTGAAGCTTTCTTT. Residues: CASGTGNTEAFF.

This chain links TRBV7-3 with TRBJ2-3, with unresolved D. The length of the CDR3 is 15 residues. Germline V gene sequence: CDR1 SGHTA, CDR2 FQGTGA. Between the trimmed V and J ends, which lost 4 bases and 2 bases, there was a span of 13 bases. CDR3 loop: CASSSDPYTTDTQYF. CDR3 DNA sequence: TGTGCCAGCAGCTCCGACCCTTATACCACAGATACGCAGTATTTT.

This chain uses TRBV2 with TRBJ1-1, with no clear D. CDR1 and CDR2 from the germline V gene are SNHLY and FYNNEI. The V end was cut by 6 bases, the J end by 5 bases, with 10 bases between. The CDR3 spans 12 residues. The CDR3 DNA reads TGTGCCAGCAGGAGATGGGGTACTGAAGCTTTCTTT. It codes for CASRRWGTEAFF.

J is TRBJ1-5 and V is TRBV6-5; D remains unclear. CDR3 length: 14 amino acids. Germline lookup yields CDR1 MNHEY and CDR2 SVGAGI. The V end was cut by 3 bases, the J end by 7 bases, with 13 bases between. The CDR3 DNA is TGTGCCAGCAGTTATCAAGCATCGGGGCAGCCCCAGCATTTT. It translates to CASSYQASGQPQHF.

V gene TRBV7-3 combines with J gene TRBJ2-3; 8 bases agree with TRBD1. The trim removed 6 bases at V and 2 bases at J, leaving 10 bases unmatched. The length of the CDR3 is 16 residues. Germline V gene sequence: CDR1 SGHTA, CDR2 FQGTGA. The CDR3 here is CASSMGPDRDTDTQYF. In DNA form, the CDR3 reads TGTGCCAGCAGTATGGGCCCGGACAGGGACACAGATACGCAGTATTTT.

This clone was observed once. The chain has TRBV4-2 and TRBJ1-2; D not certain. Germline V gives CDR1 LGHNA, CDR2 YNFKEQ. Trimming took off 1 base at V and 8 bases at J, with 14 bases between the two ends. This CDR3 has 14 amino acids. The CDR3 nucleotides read TGTGCCAGCAGCCAAGTTGAGGGAAATCCGGGCTACACCTTC. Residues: CASSQVEGNPGYTF.

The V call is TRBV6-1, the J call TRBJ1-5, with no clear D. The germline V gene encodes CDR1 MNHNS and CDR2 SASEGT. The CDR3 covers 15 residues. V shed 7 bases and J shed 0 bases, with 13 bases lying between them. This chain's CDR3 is CASTLGMYSNQPQHF. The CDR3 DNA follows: TGTGCCAGCACTTTAGGAATGTATAGCAATCAGCCCCAGCATTTT.